This T cell receptor (beta chain) was observed in a study of shared clonotypes between healthy human individuals. Study-wide results and limits: Sequencing depth was a factor that was expected to affect clonotype sharing among donors. A limitation of the genetic and exposure-history diversity represented arose from few donors.

Naive CD8 isolation took CD45RO-negative cells positively selected for CCR7 and excluded terminally differentiated effector memory CD45RA+ cells. Each sample came from a Caucasian adult donor living in Nashville, Tennessee. The DNA input per sorted-subset replicate PCR was roughly 0.2 ug, corresponding to 25,000 to 35,000 T cell genomes. The table came from immunoSEQ multiplex PCR; TCRdb's copy has only in-frame clones and leaves some out. Of hundreds of thousands of clones listed, around 95% are singletons. To note about this clone: Its matching antigen is unknown. Different DNA sequences within this sample yield the same CDR3.

Trimming removed 3 bases from V and 3 bases from J, with 1 base in between. The CDR3 consists of 11 residues. Germline assignment: CDR1 SEHNR and CDR2 FQNEAQ (reference sequence). The receptor was isolated from a woman aged 30 to 39 in good health. The rearrangement links TRBV7-9 to TRBJ2-3, with D hard to call. The sample comprised naive CD8+ T cells sorted from blood. CDR3 DNA sequence: TGTGCCAGCAGCTTGACAGATACGCAGTATTTT. This encodes CASSLTDTQYF.